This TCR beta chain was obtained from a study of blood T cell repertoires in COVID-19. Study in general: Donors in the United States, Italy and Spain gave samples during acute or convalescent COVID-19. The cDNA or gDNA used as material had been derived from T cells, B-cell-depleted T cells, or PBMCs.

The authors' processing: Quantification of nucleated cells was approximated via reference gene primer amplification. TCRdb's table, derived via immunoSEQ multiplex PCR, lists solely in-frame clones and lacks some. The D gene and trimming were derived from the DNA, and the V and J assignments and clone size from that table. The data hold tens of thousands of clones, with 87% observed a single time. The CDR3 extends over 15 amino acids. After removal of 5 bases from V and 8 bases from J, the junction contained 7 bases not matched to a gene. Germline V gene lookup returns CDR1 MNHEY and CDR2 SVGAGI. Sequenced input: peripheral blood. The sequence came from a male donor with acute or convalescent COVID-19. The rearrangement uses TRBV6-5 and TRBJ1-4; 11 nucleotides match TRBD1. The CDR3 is CASSPDRGLGEKLFF. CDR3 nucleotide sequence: TGTGCCAGCAGTCCGGACAGGGGGCTTGGGGAAAAACTGTTTTTT.